The sample holds a few counts of the clone carrying this TCR beta chain. After CD25, CD56 and CD294 bead selections, the flow-through was collected as Th1 cells. Germline V gene data show CDR1 as MDHEN and CDR2 as SYDVKM. V was clipped by 3 bases and J by 0 bases, with 0 bases between them. There are 12 residues in the CDR3. From mRNA, alpha and beta CDR3 regions were amplified using semiquantitative ARM-PCR. In ARM-PCR, communal superprimers followed tagged nested gene-specific primers for exponential amplification. TCRdb redid the calling of the multiplex PCR reads with MiXCR, one entry per CDR3 protein. This table has 10,000 to 15,000 distinct CDR3 sequences, around 69% appearing once. This sample was taken from a study of relationships among human T cell subsets.

The receptor comes from a man in his forties in good health. Sequenced input: CD4+ Th1 cells sorted from blood. The chain uses TRBV28 and TRBJ1-5; unclear D gene. The CDR3: CASSFSNQPQHF. The DNA for the CDR3 is TGTGCCAGCAGTTTTAGCAATCAGCCCCAGCATTTT. Full variable domain (outside the CDR3, taken from reference TRBV28 and TRBJ1-5): DVKVTQSSRYLVKRTGEKVFLECVQDMDHENMFWYRQDPGLGLRLIYFSYDVKMKEKGDIPEGYSVSREKKERFSLILESASTNQTSMYLCASSFSNQPQHFGDGTRLSIL.